This T cell receptor (beta chain) was captured by sequencing in a study of blood T cells in healthy people across ages. Turning to this clonotype: The junction and the germline gene differ at one end; a read error may be behind it.

A sample-barcoded 5' primer and a J-beta primer mix were used in a second PCR of roughly 7 to 11 cycles. Every sample gave at least 3 million paired-end reads containing CDR3. TCRdb called the 5' RACE reads again in MiXCR, with one record for every CDR3 protein. The sample carries hundreds of thousands of distinct CDR3 sequences, more than 55% recorded once. The CDR3 sequence is 17 residues long. Germline V CDR1 and CDR2: MDHEN, SYDVKM. V usage is TRBV28 and J usage is TRBJ1-6; no definite D call. The sequence was obtained from a man aged 35 to 55 in good health. The material sequenced was blood. The CDR3 nucleotides are TGTGCCAGCAGTTTATGGGTTAACACCCTCTATAATTCACCCCCCCACTTT. Its translation: CASSLWVNTLYNSPPHF.